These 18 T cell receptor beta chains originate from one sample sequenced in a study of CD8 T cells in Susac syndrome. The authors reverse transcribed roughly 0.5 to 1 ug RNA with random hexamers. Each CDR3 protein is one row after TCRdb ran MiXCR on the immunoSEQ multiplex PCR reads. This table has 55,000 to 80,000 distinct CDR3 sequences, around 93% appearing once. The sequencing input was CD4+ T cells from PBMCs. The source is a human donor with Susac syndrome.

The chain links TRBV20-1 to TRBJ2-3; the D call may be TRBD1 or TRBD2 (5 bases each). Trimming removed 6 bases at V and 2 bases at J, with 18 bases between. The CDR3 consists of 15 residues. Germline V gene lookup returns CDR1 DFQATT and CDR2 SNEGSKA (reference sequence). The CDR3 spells CSAILPGAFTDTQYF. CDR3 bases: TGCAGTGCAATCCTTCCCGGGGCGTTCACAGATACGCAGTATTTT.

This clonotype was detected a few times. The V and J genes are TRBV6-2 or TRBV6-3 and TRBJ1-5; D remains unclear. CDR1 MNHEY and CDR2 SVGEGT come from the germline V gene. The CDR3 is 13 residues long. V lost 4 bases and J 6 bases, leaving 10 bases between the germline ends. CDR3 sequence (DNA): TGTGCCAGCAGTTGGACCGAGGGTCAGCCCCAGCATTTT. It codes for CASSWTEGQPQHF.

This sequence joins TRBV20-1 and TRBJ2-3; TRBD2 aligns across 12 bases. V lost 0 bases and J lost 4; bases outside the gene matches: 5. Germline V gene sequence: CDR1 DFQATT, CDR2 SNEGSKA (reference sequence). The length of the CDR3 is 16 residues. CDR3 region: CSARDPLAGGPDTQYF. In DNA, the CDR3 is TGCAGTGCTAGAGATCCGCTAGCGGGGGGGCCAGATACGCAGTATTTT.

CDR3 in DNA: TGTGCCAGCAGCGCCCCGGGTAGCGGGGGGTTTCATGAGCAGTTCTTC. Its translation: CASSAPGSGGFHEQFF. The chain employs TRBV9 and TRBJ2-1; TRBD2 aligns across 10 bases. The CDR3 runs to 16 residues. Germline loops: CDR1 SGDLS, CDR2 YYNGEE. V was pared by 3 bases and J by 8 bases, with 11 bases of the junction left unmatched.

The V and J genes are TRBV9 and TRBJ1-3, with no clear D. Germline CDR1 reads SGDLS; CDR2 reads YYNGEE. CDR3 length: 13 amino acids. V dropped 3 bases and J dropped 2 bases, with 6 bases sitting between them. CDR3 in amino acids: CASSGSPGNTIYF. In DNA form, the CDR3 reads TGTGCCAGCAGCGGTTCGCCTGGAAACACCATATATTTT.

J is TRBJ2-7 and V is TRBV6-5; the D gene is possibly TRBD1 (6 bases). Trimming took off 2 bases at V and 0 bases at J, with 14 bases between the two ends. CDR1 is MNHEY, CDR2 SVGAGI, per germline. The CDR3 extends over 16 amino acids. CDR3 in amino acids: CASSYRLGTSSYEQYF. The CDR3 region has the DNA TGTGCCAGCAGTTACCGGTTAGGGACATCCTCCTACGAGCAGTACTTC.

DNA for the CDR3: TGTGCCAGCAGTTACGAGACTAGCGGGGGAGACGAGCAGTACTTC. Protein: CASSYETSGGDEQYF. V and J are TRBV6-2 or TRBV6-3 and TRBJ2-7, with 12 bases identical to TRBD2. Germline-derived CDR1 and CDR2 are MNHEY and SVGEGT. The length of the CDR3 is 15 residues. V lost 2 bases, J lost 5 bases, and 4 bases stayed unmatched.

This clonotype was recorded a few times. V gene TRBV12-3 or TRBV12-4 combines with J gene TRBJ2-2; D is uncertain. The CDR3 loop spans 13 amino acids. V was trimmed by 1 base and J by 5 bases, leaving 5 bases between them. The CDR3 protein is CASSLVGTGELFF. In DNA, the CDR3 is TGTGCCAGCAGTTTAGTAGGGACCGGGGAGCTGTTTTTT.

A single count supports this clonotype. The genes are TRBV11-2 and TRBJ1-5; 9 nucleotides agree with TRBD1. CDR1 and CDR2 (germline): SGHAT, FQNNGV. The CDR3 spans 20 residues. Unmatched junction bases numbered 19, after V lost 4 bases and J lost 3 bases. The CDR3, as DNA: TGTGCCAGCAGCTCCCCCTTCCCCGGGACAGGGACTCCCTACAATCAGCCCCAGCATTTT. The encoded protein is CASSSPFPGTGTPYNQPQHF.

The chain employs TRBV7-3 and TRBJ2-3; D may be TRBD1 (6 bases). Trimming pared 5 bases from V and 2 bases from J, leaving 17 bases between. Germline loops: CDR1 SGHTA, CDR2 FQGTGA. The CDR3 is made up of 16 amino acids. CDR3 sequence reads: CASSLYLTGTTDTQYF. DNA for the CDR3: TGTGCCAGCAGCCTTTACCTAACAGGGACCACAGATACGCAGTATTTT.

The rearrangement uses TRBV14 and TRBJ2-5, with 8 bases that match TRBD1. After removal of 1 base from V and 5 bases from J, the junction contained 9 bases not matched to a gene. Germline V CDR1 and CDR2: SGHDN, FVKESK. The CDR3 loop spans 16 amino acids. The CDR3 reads CASSQGRRGHGETQYF. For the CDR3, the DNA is TGTGCCAGCAGCCAAGGTCGCAGGGGGCACGGGGAGACCCAGTACTTC.

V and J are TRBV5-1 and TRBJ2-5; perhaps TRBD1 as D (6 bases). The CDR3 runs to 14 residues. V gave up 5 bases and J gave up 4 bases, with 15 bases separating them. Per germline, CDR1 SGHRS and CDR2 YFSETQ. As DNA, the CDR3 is TGCGCCAGCAGTCCTACAGGGATGAGAGAGACCCAGTACTTC. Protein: CASSPTGMRETQYF. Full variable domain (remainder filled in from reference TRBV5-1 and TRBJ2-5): KAGVTQTPRYLIKTRGQQVTLSCSPISGHRSVSWYQQTPGQGLQFLFEYFSETQRNKGNFPGRFSGRQFSNSRSEMNVSTLELGDSALYLCASSPTGMRETQYFGPGTRLLVL.

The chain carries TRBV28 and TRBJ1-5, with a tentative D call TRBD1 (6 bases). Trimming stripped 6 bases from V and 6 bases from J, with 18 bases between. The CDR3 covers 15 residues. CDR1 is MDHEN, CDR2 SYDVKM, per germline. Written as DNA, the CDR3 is TGTGCCAGCAGGACCACAGGGCTGGGGGTTCAGCCCCAGCATTTT. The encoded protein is CASRTTGLGVQPQHF.

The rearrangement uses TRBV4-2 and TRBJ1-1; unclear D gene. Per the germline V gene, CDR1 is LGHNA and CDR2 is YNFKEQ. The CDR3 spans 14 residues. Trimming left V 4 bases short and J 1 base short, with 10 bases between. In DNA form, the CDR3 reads TGTGCCAGCAGCCGGCAGGCCCGGAACACTGAAGCTTTCTTT. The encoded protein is CASSRQARNTEAFF.

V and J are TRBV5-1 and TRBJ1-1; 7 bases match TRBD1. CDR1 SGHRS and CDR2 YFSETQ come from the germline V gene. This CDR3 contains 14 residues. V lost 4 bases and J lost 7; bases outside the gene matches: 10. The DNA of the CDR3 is TGCGCCAGCAGCCGTCTGACAGGGTCCCTTGAAGCTTTCTTT. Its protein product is CASSRLTGSLEAFF.

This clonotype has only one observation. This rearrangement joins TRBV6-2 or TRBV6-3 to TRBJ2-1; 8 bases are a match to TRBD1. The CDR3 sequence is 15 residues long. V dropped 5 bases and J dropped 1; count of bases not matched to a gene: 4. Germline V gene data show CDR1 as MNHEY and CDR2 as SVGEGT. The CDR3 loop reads CASSKTGGSYNEQFF. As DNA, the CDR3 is TGTGCCAGCAGTAAAACAGGGGGGTCCTACAATGAGCAGTTCTTC.

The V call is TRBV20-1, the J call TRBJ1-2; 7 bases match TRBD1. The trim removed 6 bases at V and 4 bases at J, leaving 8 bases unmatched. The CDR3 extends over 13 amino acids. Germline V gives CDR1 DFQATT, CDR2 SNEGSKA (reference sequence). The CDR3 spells CSATGTAAYGYTF. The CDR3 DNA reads TGCAGTGCAACCGGGACAGCTGCCTATGGCTACACCTTC.

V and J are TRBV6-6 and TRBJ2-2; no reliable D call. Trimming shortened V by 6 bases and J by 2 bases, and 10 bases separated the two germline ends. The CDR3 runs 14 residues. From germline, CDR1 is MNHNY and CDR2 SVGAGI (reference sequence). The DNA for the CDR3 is TGTGCCAGCAGCCGCCCCCCTAACACCGGGGAGCTGTTTTTT. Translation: CASSRPPNTGELFF.